Below, 14 T cell receptor beta chains from the same sample are listed, as sequenced in a study of shared clonotypes between healthy human individuals. Libraries were prepared by immunoSEQ multiplex PCR; TCRdb keeps only in-frame clonotypes and omits some of them. This table has around 2.1 million clones, roughly 91% appearing once. Positive CCR7 selection of CD45RO-negative cells yielded the naive CD8 cells, and terminally differentiated effector memory CD45RA+ cells were excluded. The sample was naive CD8+ T cells from PBMCs. These receptors originate from a man younger than 35 in good health. Some clones in this sample may be carry-over from other donors' samples.

The J gene is TRBJ2-1, the V gene TRBV10-2; D remains unclear. V lost 6 bases, J lost 7 bases, and 10 bases lay in between. Germline CDR1 reads WSHSY; CDR2 reads SAAADI. CDR3 length: 12 residues. CDR3 residues: CASSLIANEQFF. CDR3 in DNA: TGCGCCAGCAGCCTTATCGCGAATGAGCAGTTCTTC.

The chain employs TRBV7-2 and TRBJ2-1; perhaps D is TRBD1 or TRBD2 (5 bases each). V lost 1 base to trimming and J lost 1 base, with 20 bases between them. The length of the CDR3 is 19 residues. The germline gives CDR1 SGHTA, CDR2 FQGNSA. The CDR3 sequence is CASSLELWGRRGSYNEQFF. CDR3 nucleotide sequence: TGTGCCAGCAGCTTAGAGCTTTGGGGGAGACGGGGATCCTACAATGAGCAGTTCTTC.

V is TRBV10-3 and J is TRBJ2-7, with 9 bases matching TRBD2. Germline values: CDR1 ENHRY, CDR2 SYGVKD. The trim removed 7 bases at V and 2 bases at J, leaving 9 bases unmatched. This CDR3 is 15 amino acids long. The CDR3 nucleotides are TGTGCCATCAAGTCGGCGGGAGGGCCCCCCTACGAGCAGTACTTC. This encodes CAIKSAGGPPYEQYF.

This clone has more than one count but fewer than ten. CDR3 DNA sequence: TGTGCCAGCAGCTTAGTTCCTGAAGCTTTCTTT. It yields the protein CASSLVPEAFF. V usage is TRBV7-9 and J usage is TRBJ1-1; no reliable D call. The CDR3 runs 11 residues. Trimming removed 1 base at V and 6 bases at J, with 3 bases between. The germline V gene has CDR1 SEHNR and CDR2 FQNEAQ (reference sequence).

Concerning this clone itself: Other DNA sequences in this sample translate to the same CDR3. This chain connects TRBV28 to TRBJ1-1; D is perhaps TRBD1 (6 bases). The length of the CDR3 is 14 residues. CDR1 and CDR2 from the germline V gene are MDHEN and SYDVKM. V shed 3 bases and J shed 1 base, with 9 bases lying between them. The CDR3 DNA is TGTGCCAGCAGTTTCTACAGGGAGAACACTGAAGCTTTCTTT. As protein: CASSFYRENTEAFF.

The chain combines TRBV27 with TRBJ1-4; the D is unclear. The CDR3 covers 15 residues. Trimming left V 6 bases short and J 0 bases short, with 11 bases between. CDR1 and CDR2 (germline): MNHEY, SMNVEV (reference sequence). The CDR3 coding sequence is TGTGCCAGCAGCCCCCTCCTTTCAACTAATGAAAAACTGTTTTTT. This codes for CASSPLLSTNEKLFF.

The chain combines TRBV19 with TRBJ1-2; D remains unclear. Germline V gene lookup returns CDR1 LNHDA and CDR2 SQIVND (reference sequence). The CDR3 is 12 residues long. The V end lost 2 bases, the J end lost 3 bases, and 4 bases lay between the germline ends. The CDR3 region has the DNA TGTGCCAGTAGTATACGACACTATGGCTACACCTTC. Translation gives CASSIRHYGYTF. The full variable domain, with the rest looked up from reference TRBV19 and TRBJ1-2, is DGGITQSPKYLFRKEGQNVTLSCEQNLNHDAMYWYRQDPGQGLRLIYYSQIVNDFQKGDIAEGYSVSREKKESFPLTVTSAQKNPTAFYLCASSIRHYGYTFGSGTRLTVV.

The sample holds one count of this clone. This chain joins TRBV2 and TRBJ2-5; D remains ambiguous. V was pared by 7 bases and J by 4 bases, with 10 bases between. This CDR3 has 12 residues. Germline V gene lookup returns CDR1 SNHLY and CDR2 FYNNEI. CDR3: CASTLGGETQYF. CDR3 DNA: TGTGCCAGCACCTTGGGCGGAGAGACCCAGTACTTC.

The chain recombines TRBV6-6 with TRBJ1-3; D not certain. In germline, CDR1 is MNHNY, CDR2 SVGAGI (reference sequence). Trimming cost V 4 bases and J 8 bases, with 15 bases left between them. CDR3 length equals 14 residues. The CDR3 bases are TGTGCCAGCAGTTCGGAGTGGTTAGAGGACACCATATATTTT. Translating gives CASSSEWLEDTIYF.

The genes are TRBV7-2 and TRBJ2-7; the D gene is possibly TRBD2 (6 bases). V lost 1 base, J lost 0 bases, and 10 bases lay in between. CDR3 length equals 15 residues. Germline CDR1 SGHTA, CDR2 FQGNSA. The CDR3 region is CASSLGADYSYEQYF. The CDR3 nucleotides read TGTGCCAGCAGCTTAGGGGCGGACTACTCCTACGAGCAGTACTTC.

The chain uses TRBV28 and TRBJ2-1; TRBD2 matches at 11 bases. V shed 3 bases and J 5 bases; nucleotides not matched to a gene: 9. The CDR3 is 17 amino acids. CDR1 and CDR2 from the germline V gene are MDHEN and SYDVKM. The CDR3 DNA sequence: TGTGCCAGCAGTTTGCCTGATAGCGGGAGGGCCAACAATGAGCAGTTCTTC. It specifies CASSLPDSGRANNEQFF.

The V call is TRBV7-9, the J call TRBJ2-7; TRBD1 aligns across 9 bases. CDR3 length equals 15 residues. CDR1 is SEHNR, CDR2 FQNEAQ, per germline (reference sequence). The J segment lost 3 bases and the V segment lost 3 bases, leaving 6 bases of the junction unmatched. Here the CDR3 reads CASSLEGQGDYEQYF. The CDR3 nucleotides read TGTGCCAGCAGCTTGGAGGGACAGGGCGACTACGAGCAGTACTTC.

The chain combines TRBV6-1 with TRBJ2-1; weak D call: TRBD1 (5 bases). In germline, CDR1 is MNHNS, CDR2 SASEGT. CDR3 size: 15 residues. V lost 7 bases and J 3 bases, leaving 16 bases between the germline ends. The CDR3 region has the DNA TGTGCCAGCAAACCGGTACAGGTATACTACAATGAGCAGTTCTTC. It is translated as CASKPVQVYYNEQFF.

The chain joins TRBV25-1 to TRBJ1-4; D is uncertain. Per germline, CDR1 MGHDK and CDR2 SYGVNS. Trimming removed 3 bases at V and 1 base at J, with 9 bases between. The CDR3 covers 15 residues. CDR3 coding DNA: TGTGCCAGCAGTGACCCCTTAGGAACTAATGAAAAACTGTTTTTT. Amino acids: CASSDPLGTNEKLFF.